The rows below give T cell receptor beta chains drawn from one sample of a study of blood T cell repertoires in COVID-19. Sequencing used immunoSEQ multiplex PCR; TCRdb keeps in-frame clones, though not all of them. The repertoire holds about 120,000 clones, 84% seen once, with 3.5% to 4% in the top ten. The source material was PBMCs or T cells enriched from blood (not recorded which). These receptors all come from a young woman who had recovered from COVID-19. Both conserved end residues are part of each CDR3. Each record gives: D gene, V gene, CDR3 length, J gene, clone size, CDR3 protein, CDR3 DNA. The D gene is left open where the match is weak. Rows give clone size only sometimes, using once, few, many, or a class for an expanded clone.

.	TRBV6-2/TRBV6-3	15	TRBJ2-5	.	CASSKSRVRGETQYF	TGTGCCAGCAGCAAATCACGGGTGCGCGGAGAGACCCAGTACTTC
.	TRBV6-2/TRBV6-3	15	TRBJ1-4	.	CASSYDSGWSEKLFF	TGTGCCAGCAGTTACGATTCTGGGTGGAGCGAAAAACTGTTTTTT
.	TRBV28	12	TRBJ2-7	.	CASSLLAGEQYF	TGTGCCAGCAGCCTTCTAGCCGGCGAGCAGTACTTC
TRBD1	TRBV25-1	15	TRBJ1-2	once	CASSDYLGTGRGYTF	TGTGCCAGCAGTGACTACCTCGGGACAGGGAGAGGCTACACCTTC
TRBD2	TRBV18	14	TRBJ2-7	.	CASSPTSGSYEQYF	TGTGCCAGCTCACCGACTAGCGGCTCCTACGAGCAGTACTTC
TRBD2	TRBV5-1	16	TRBJ2-1	.	CASSSGRGSSYNEQFF	TGCGCCAGCAGTTCGGGGCGCGGGAGCTCCTACAATGAGCAGTTCTTC
.	TRBV11-1	14	TRBJ2-7	.	CASSSDIGAYEQYF	TGTGCCAGCAGCTCCGACATTGGCGCCTACGAGCAGTACTTC
.	TRBV7-6	17	TRBJ1-3	.	CASSPELPNVAGNTIYF	TGTGCCAGCAGCCCGGAGCTACCTAACGTAGCTGGAAACACCATATATTTT
.	TRBV28	15	TRBJ1-5	.	CASILRDTWNQPQHF	TGTGCCAGCATTCTGAGGGACACCTGGAATCAGCCCCAGCATTTT
.	TRBV6-5	15	TRBJ2-6	.	CASSYEGSGANVLTF	TGTGCCAGCAGTTACGAGGGATCTGGGGCCAACGTCCTGACTTTC
.	TRBV27	14	TRBJ1-3	.	CASRQQVSGNTIYF	TGTGCCAGCAGACAACAGGTCTCTGGAAACACCATATATTTT
TRBD2	TRBV5-1	15	TRBJ2-1	.	CASSLGLNSYNEQFF	TGCGCCAGCAGCCTGGGACTAAACTCCTACAATGAGCAGTTCTTC
.	TRBV5-1	15	TRBJ1-4	few	CASSLYRAYNEKLFF	TGCGCCAGCAGCTTGTACAGGGCCTATAATGAAAAACTGTTTTTT
.	TRBV5-4	11	TRBJ1-5	few	CASSLNQPQHF	TGTGCCAGCAGCCTCAATCAGCCCCAGCATTTT
.	TRBV5-5	14	TRBJ1-3	.	CASSLIQGGNTIYF	TGTGCCAGCAGCTTGATACAGGGAGGAAACACCATATATTTT
TRBD1	TRBV6-2/TRBV6-3	14	TRBJ2-7	.	CASSLRDRFSEQYF	TGTGCCAGCAGCCTCAGGGACAGGTTCTCCGAGCAGTACTTC
TRBD2	TRBV27	17	TRBJ2-7	few	CASSPRTSGRALGEQYF	TGTGCCAGCAGTCCTCGGACTAGCGGGAGGGCGCTGGGGGAGCAGTACTTC
TRBD1	TRBV7-2	17	TRBJ1-2	.	CASSLARTGNRGYGYTF	TGTGCCAGCAGCTTAGCAAGGACAGGGAATCGTGGCTATGGCTACACCTTC
.	TRBV10-3	16	TRBJ2-6	.	CAISGTGSSGANVLTF	TGTGCCATCAGTGGGACCGGGAGCTCTGGGGCCAACGTCCTGACTTTC
.	TRBV19	13	TRBJ1-6	.	CASKRESSSPLHF	TGTGCCAGTAAACGGGAATCCAGTTCACCCCTCCACTTT
.	TRBV28	13	TRBJ1-5	few	CAIQGQPNQPQHF	TGTGCCATCCAGGGCCAACCAAATCAGCCCCAGCATTTT
TRBD1	TRBV7-2	17	TRBJ1-5	few	CASSPRPGQGGGQPQHF	TGTGCCAGCAGCCCTCGACCTGGACAGGGAGGGGGACAGCCCCAGCATTTT
.	TRBV2	15	TRBJ1-5	.	CASSDTGQPNQPQHF	TGTGCCAGCAGTGATACGGGTCAACCCAATCAGCCCCAGCATTTT
TRBD2	TRBV24-1	16	TRBJ2-1	.	CATSDLEAGEGNEQFF	TGTGCCACCAGTGATTTGGAAGCGGGAGAAGGGAATGAGCAGTTCTTC
TRBD2	TRBV10-3	15	TRBJ2-1	.	CATSPGTSVYNEQFF	TGTGCCACCTCCCCCGGGACTAGCGTCTACAATGAGCAGTTCTTC
.	TRBV5-5	15	TRBJ2-2	.	CASSLGTAPNGELFF	TGTGCCAGCAGCTTGGGTACAGCCCCCAACGGGGAGCTGTTTTTT
.	TRBV6-2/TRBV6-3	15	TRBJ2-5	.	CASSYSGLAGETQYF	TGTGCCAGCAGTTACTCAGGGCTAGCCGGCGAGACCCAGTACTTC
TRBD2	TRBV7-2	15	TRBJ2-3	.	CASSPMGTSADTQYF	TGTGCCAGCAGTCCCATGGGGACTAGCGCAGATACGCAGTATTTT
TRBD2	TRBV30	14	TRBJ2-7	.	CAWSEGLAEAEQYF	TGTGCCTGGAGTGAGGGGCTAGCGGAGGCCGAGCAGTACTTC
TRBD1	TRBV7-9	15	TRBJ1-5	.	CASSGQGAVNQPQHF	TGTGCCAGCAGCGGTCAGGGGGCCGTCAATCAGCCCCAGCATTTT
.	TRBV2	20	TRBJ1-1	few	CASSEALRGSSQGWNTEAFF	TGTGCCAGCAGTGAAGCGCTTAGGGGTAGTTCCCAGGGGTGGAACACTGAAGCTTTCTTT
TRBD1	TRBV4-3	14	TRBJ1-2	.	CASSQEGQAYGYTF	TGCGCCAGCAGCCAGGAGGGACAGGCCTATGGCTACACCTTC
TRBD1	TRBV5-4	16	TRBJ1-1	.	CASSKGQPPMNTEAFF	TGTGCCAGCAGCAAGGGACAGCCCCCCATGAACACTGAAGCTTTCTTT
TRBD1	TRBV28	12	TRBJ1-6	.	CASSRTGRPLHF	TGTGCCAGCAGTCGGACAGGGAGACCCCTCCACTTT
.	TRBV7-3	15	TRBJ1-1	.	CASSPDKAGRAEAFF	TGTGCCAGCAGCCCAGACAAGGCGGGTAGGGCTGAAGCTTTCTTT
TRBD1	TRBV7-2	15	TRBJ1-4	.	CASSLARTGNEKLFF	TGTGCCAGCAGCTTAGCGAGGACAGGAAATGAAAAACTGTTTTTT
.	TRBV7-9	13	TRBJ2-7	.	CASSLARLGVQYF	TGTGCCAGCAGCTTAGCGCGGCTAGGGGTGCAGTACTTC
TRBD2	TRBV4-1	12	TRBJ2-7	.	CASSLAGNEQYF	TGCGCCAGCAGCCTAGCGGGAAACGAGCAGTACTTC
TRBD2	TRBV11-2	15	TRBJ2-7	.	CASSARTSLTYEQYF	TGTGCCAGCAGCGCAAGGACTAGCCTAACCTACGAGCAGTACTTC
TRBD1	TRBV11-2	13	TRBJ1-2	few	CASSPDRGRGYTF	TGTGCCAGCAGCCCCGACAGGGGGCGAGGCTACACCTTC
.	TRBV25-1	13	TRBJ2-1	few	CASSESASNEQFF	TGTGCCAGCAGTGAATCGGCTAGTAATGAGCAGTTCTTC
TRBD2	TRBV10-3	15	TRBJ2-3	.	CAIRGTSSSTDTQYF	TGTGCCATCAGGGGGACTAGCAGCAGCACAGATACGCAGTATTTT
TRBD2	TRBV7-3	15	TRBJ2-1	.	CASSLISGIGNEQFF	TGTGCCAGCAGCTTAATAAGCGGGATTGGGAATGAGCAGTTCTTC
.	TRBV7-8	16	TRBJ1-1	.	CASSFARTAKLSEAFF	TGTGCCAGCAGTTTCGCCCGGACAGCCAAGCTTTCAGAAGCTTTCTTT
TRBD2	TRBV7-9	16	TRBJ2-1	.	CASSPLAGVSYNEQFF	TGTGCCAGCAGCCCGCTAGCGGGAGTTTCGTACAATGAGCAGTTCTTC
TRBD1	TRBV7-2	15	TRBJ1-3	.	CASSLTGDSGNTIYF	TGTGCCAGCAGCTTAACAGGGGACTCTGGAAACACCATATATTTT
.	TRBV21-1	17	TRBJ2-2	.	CASSTPGQGVVTGELFF	TGTGCCAGCAGCACCCCGGGACAGGGGGTGGTCACCGGGGAGCTGTTTTTT
.	TRBV28	15	TRBJ2-5	.	CASSFMLTRGETQYF	TGTGCCAGCAGTTTTATGCTGACCCGAGGGGAGACCCAGTACTTC
TRBD2	TRBV7-9	15	TRBJ2-1	.	CASTLLAAAYNEQFF	TGTGCCAGCACCCTACTAGCGGCAGCCTACAATGAGCAGTTCTTC
TRBD1	TRBV5-1	15	TRBJ1-2	.	CASSRGTGGSYGYTF	TGCGCCAGCAGCCGGGGGACAGGGGGCAGCTATGGCTACACCTTC
.	TRBV11-1	15	TRBJ2-1	few	CASSFPGTAYNEQFF	TGTGCCAGCAGCTTTCCCGGGACTGCTTACAATGAGCAGTTCTTC
TRBD1	TRBV4-1	15	TRBJ1-4	.	CASSQAGTGSEKLFF	TGCGCCAGCAGCCAAGCCGGGACAGGGAGCGAAAAACTGTTTTTT
TRBD2	TRBV5-6	15	TRBJ2-1	.	CASSPGLAGDNEQFF	TGTGCCAGCAGCCCCGGACTAGCGGGAGACAATGAGCAGTTCTTC
TRBD1	TRBV7-9	14	TRBJ2-7	.	CASSYPGQSYEQYF	TGTGCCAGCAGCTATCCGGGACAGTCCTACGAGCAGTACTTC
.	TRBV7-2	12	TRBJ1-2	.	CASSLAGSGYTF	TGTGCCAGCAGCTTAGCAGGGAGCGGCTACACCTTC
TRBD1	TRBV7-2	17	TRBJ2-1	.	CASSLVGGQGLYNEQFF	TGTGCCAGCAGCTTAGTGGGCGGACAGGGGCTATACAATGAGCAGTTCTTC